This TCR beta chain was recovered during a study of blood T cells in healthy people across ages. A second roughly 6 to 11 cycle PCR used barcoded and J-beta primers. TCRdb used MiXCR to reprocess the 5' RACE reads, holding one entry per CDR3 protein. The repertoire consists of 800,000 to 1,300,000 distinct CDR3 sequences, with less than 25% occurring once and the leading ten covering approximately 0.79%. The CDR3 sequence is 12 residues long. Germline V gene data show CDR1 as SQVTM and CDR2 as ANQGSEA. The data were also submitted as part of a second study, on T cells of mothers and their children.

The chain combines TRBV29-1 with TRBJ2-5; perhaps D is TRBD1 or TRBD2 (6 bases each). The end of the DNA aligns better with TRBJ2-7, so the J call may be wrong. Material for sequencing was blood. The receptor was derived from a girl aged 2 to 10 in good health. This CDR3 reads CSVKGGSYEQYF. CDR3 coding DNA: TGCAGCGTCAAGGGGGGCTCCTACGAGCAGTACTTC.